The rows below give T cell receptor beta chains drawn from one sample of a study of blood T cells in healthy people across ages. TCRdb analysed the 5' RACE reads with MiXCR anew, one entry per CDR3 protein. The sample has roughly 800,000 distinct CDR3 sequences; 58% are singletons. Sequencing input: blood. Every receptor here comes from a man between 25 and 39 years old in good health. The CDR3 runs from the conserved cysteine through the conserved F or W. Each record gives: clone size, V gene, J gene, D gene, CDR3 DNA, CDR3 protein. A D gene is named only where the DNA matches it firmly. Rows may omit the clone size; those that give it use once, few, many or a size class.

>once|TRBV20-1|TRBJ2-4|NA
TGCAGTGCTAGAGATCGAGTGGTGGGAAACATTCAGTACTTC
CSARDRVVGNIQYF
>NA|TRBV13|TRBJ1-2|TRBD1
TGTGCCAGCAGCCATAAGGGCGGGACAGGGTTCGTTGGCTACACCTTC
CASSHKGGTGFVGYTF
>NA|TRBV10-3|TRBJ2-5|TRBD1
TGTGCCATCAGTGAGCCGGACAGGGCGGGGTACTTC
CAISEPDRAGYF
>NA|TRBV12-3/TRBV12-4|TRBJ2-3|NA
TGTGCCAGCAGTCCATCGCCAATCCTGGTAGGGCCCCATGAGGTAGATACGCAGTATTTT
CASSPSPILVGPHEVDTQYF
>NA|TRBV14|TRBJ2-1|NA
TGTGCCAGCAGCCAACCTATTAAGAATTACAATGAGCAGTTCTTC
CASSQPIKNYNEQFF
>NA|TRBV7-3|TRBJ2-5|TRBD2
TGTGCCAGCAGCGTTGGGACTAGCGGGAACCCGTACCAAGAGACCCAGTACTTC
CASSVGTSGNPYQETQYF
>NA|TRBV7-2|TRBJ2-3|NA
TGTGCCAGCTACAATTGGGAGACGCAGTATTTT
CASYNWETQYF
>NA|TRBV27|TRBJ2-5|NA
TGTGCCAGCAGTTTATGGTTCCAAGAGACCCAGTACTTC
CASSLWFQETQYF
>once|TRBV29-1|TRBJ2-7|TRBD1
TGCAGCGTTAGGACAGGGAACTACAATGAGCAGTACTTC
CSVRTGNYNEQYF
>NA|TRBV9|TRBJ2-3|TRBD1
TGTGCCAGCAGCGCGGGACAGCTCACAGATACGCAGTATTTT
CASSAGQLTDTQYF
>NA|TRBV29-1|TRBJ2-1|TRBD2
TGCAGCGTTGTTCCTAGCGGGGGGCGTTACAATGAGCAGTTCTTC
CSVVPSGGRYNEQFF
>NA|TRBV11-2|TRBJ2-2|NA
TGTGCCAGCAGCTTACTCGGACTCACCGGGGAGCTGTTTTTT
CASSLLGLTGELFF
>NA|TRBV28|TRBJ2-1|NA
TGTGCCAGCTGGCCGGGACCTCGGAATGAGCAGTTCTTC
CASWPGPRNEQFF
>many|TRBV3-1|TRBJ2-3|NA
TGTGCCAGCAGCCAGAGGTTAGGCCTTAGCACAGATACGCAGTATTTT
CASSQRLGLSTDTQYF
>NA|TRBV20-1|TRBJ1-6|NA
TGCAGTGCTCTTTCCGGCCCTTCACCCCTCCACTTT
CSALSGPSPLHF
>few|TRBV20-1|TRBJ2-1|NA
TGCAGTGCCCCTCGCGCACTAGGGAACAATGAGCAGTTCTTC
CSAPRALGNNEQFF
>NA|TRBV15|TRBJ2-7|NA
TGCGCCACCAGCAGACACAGAACCTACGAGCAGTACTTC
CATSRHRTYEQYF
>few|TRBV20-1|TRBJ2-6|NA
TGCAGTGCTAGAGCGGCCCGTATGGGGTTTGGGGCCAACGTCCTGACTTTC
CSARAARMGFGANVLTF
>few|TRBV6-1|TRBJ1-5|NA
TGTGCCAGCATGGGGCAGGACGCTAATCAGCCCCAGCATTTT
CASMGQDANQPQHF
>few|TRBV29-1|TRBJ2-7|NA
TGCAGCGCCAAGCAACAGGGATCGGGCTACGAGCAGTACTTC
CSAKQQGSGYEQYF
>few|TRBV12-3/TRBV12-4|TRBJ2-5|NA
TGTGCCAGCAGTCTTACTCAGGGTGTTGAGACCCAGTACTTC
CASSLTQGVETQYF
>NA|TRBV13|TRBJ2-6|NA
TGTGCCAGCAGCTTAGACCGACAGGTCGACTCTGGGGCCAACGTCCTGACTTTC
CASSLDRQVDSGANVLTF
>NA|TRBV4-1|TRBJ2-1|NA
TGCGCCAGCAGCCAAGCGTTCTCCTACAATGAGCAGTTCTTC
CASSQAFSYNEQFF
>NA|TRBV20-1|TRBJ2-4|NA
TGCAGTGCTAGACCGGGACAACGTTTAACGGGGGAGCAGTACTTC
CSARPGQRLTGEQYF
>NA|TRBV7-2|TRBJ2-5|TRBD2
TGTGCTACCAACCGGGGGGGCCAAGAGACCCAGTACTTC
CATNRGGQETQYF
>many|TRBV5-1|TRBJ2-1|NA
TGCGCCAGCAGCTTGGTGGACAATGAGCAGTTCTTC
CASSLVDNEQFF
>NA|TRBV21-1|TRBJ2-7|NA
TGTGCCAGCAGCAGACCGTTGACAGGGGAGTACGAGCAGTACTTC
CASSRPLTGEYEQYF
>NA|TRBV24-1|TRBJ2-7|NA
TGTGCCACCAGTGATTTAAGTAGGGCAGGACCCCCGGGGGAGCAGTACTTC
CATSDLSRAGPPGEQYF
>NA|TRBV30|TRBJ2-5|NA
TGTGCCTGGAGTAGGGCACCTCGGGAGACCCAGTACTTC
CAWSRAPRETQYF
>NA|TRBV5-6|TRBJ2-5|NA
TGTGCCAGCGACGGGAGAAGAAGGCGAGAGACCCAGTACTTC
CASDGRRRRETQYF
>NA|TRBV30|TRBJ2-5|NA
TGTGCCTGGGGGATAACTAGTGCACAAGAGACCCAGTACTTC
CAWGITSAQETQYF